Below are 5 T cell receptor beta chains sequenced from a single sample in a study of human T cells and chemical hapten exposure. Each CDR3 protein gets one entry after TCRdb re-called the RACE reads with MiXCR. This table has 28,000 or so distinct CDR3 sequences, about 7% appearing once. Noted time point: healthy volunteer bleed at 2 weeks. Total RNA was isolated from unfractionated whole blood. The sequenced sample consisted of whole blood. These receptors were taken from a human donor in good health. Some clones in this sample may be carry-over from other donors' samples.

In its sample, this clonotype ranks as medium-sized. V gene TRBV6-6 combines with J gene TRBJ2-7; maybe TRBD2 (5 bases). The CDR3 is 15 residues long. Germline CDR1 MNHNY, CDR2 SVGAGI (reference sequence). Trimming shortened V by 1 base and J by 3 bases, and 13 bases separated the two germline ends. The CDR3: CASSYLLENSYEQYF. CDR3 nucleotide sequence: TGTGCCAGCAGTTACTTACTAGAGAACAGCTACGAGCAGTACTTC.

This clonotype was seen more than once but under ten times. The chain couples TRBV12-3 or TRBV12-4 to TRBJ1-1; D not certain. The CDR3 has 13 residues. Trimming took off 3 bases at V and 8 bases at J, with 13 bases between the two ends. DNA of the CDR3: TGTGCCAGCAGTTTTTCCGCCGGGAGGGAAGCTTTCTTT. Its protein is CASSFSAGREAFF.

In its sample, this clonotype ranks as medium-sized. The V call is TRBV24-1, the J call TRBJ2-3; TRBD1 matches 8 bases. Germline V gene sequence: CDR1 KGHDR, CDR2 SFDVKD. Losses at the gene ends were 6 bases for V and 0 bases for J; bases not matched to a gene: 1. The CDR3 consists of 14 residues. The chain's CDR3 is CATSTGGSTDTQYF. CDR3 nucleotide sequence: TGTGCCACCAGTACAGGGGGTAGCACAGATACGCAGTATTTT.

CDR3 residues: CATGDRETDTQYF. CDR3 nucleotide sequence: TGTGCCACAGGGGACAGGGAGACAGATACGCAGTATTTT. The chain links TRBV6-2 or TRBV6-3 to TRBJ2-3; 9 nucleotides match TRBD1. Germline CDR1 MNHEY, CDR2 SVGEGT. The CDR3 is 13 residues long. J was trimmed by 3 bases and V by 10 bases; bases with no gene match: 5.

This clonotype was found many times. The chain has TRBV12-3 or TRBV12-4 and TRBJ2-6; unclear D gene. V dropped 2 bases and J dropped 0 bases, with 14 bases sitting between them. CDR3 length equals 18 residues. CDR3 in amino acids: CASSLRQSLPSGANVLTF. The DNA of the CDR3 is TGTGCCAGCAGTTTAAGGCAGAGTTTACCCTCTGGGGCCAACGTCCTGACTTTC.